This T cell receptor (beta chain) appears in the sequencing data of a study of low-dose radiotherapy and immunotherapy resistance in tumors. TRAV- and TRBV-specific primers, spanning alpha and beta chains, primed first-strand cDNA. PCR amplification of the TCRs was performed with Phusion for 20 PCR cycles, and it relied on a constant-region primer together with a V-primer adapter. TCRdb reanalysed the reads using MiXCR and keeps one entry per CDR3 protein. This table has roughly 40,000 distinct CDR3 sequences, 25% to 30% appearing once. Between the trimmed V and J ends, which lost 0 bases and 1 base, there was a span of 9 bases. The CDR3 loop spans 15 amino acids. The germline CDR1 and CDR2 sequences are SGHRS and YFSETQ. The sample holds many counts of this clonotype. Time point specified: after trial treatment. Treatment reported: LDRT plus nivolumab, ipilimumab, low-dose cyclophosphamide and aspirin (RACIN trial).

The chain is built from TRBV5-1 and TRBJ2-3; tentatively, D is TRBD2 (5 bases). The source of this sequence is a male donor with prostate cancer. The input for sequencing was PBMCs, taken after low-dose radiotherapy plus immunotherapy. CDR3 loop: CASSLVISGTDTQYF. CDR3 DNA: TGCGCCAGCAGCTTGGTTATTAGCGGCACAGATACGCAGTATTTT.